The 19 T cell receptor beta chains presented below share a single source sample, sequenced in a study of regulatory T cells in long-lasting Graves disease. Time point given: persistent/refractory GD, antithyroid drugs over 5 years with positive TRAb. From RNA extracted from PBMCs, the TCR library was made. Arm-PCR with iRepertoire HTBI primers amplified the CDR3 regions for these TCR beta libraries. Each CDR3 protein gets one entry after TCRdb re-called the multiplex PCR reads with MiXCR. The sample has some 300,000 distinct CDR3 sequences; 22% are singletons. The sequences come from peripheral blood mononuclear cells (PBMCs), collected when the disease was refractory, from a patient treated with antithyroid drugs. Source of these receptors: a female donor with Graves disease.

This clonotype was seen only a few times. The rearrangement uses TRBV29-1 and TRBJ1-5, with TRBD1 matching 10 bases. The CDR3 spans 15 residues. Germline V gives CDR1 SQVTM, CDR2 ANQGSEA. Trimming removed 6 bases from V and 0 bases from J; junction bases left unmatched: 5. DNA for the CDR3: TGCAGCGTAAGGACAGGGGGGGATAGCAATCAGCCCCAGCATTTT. Amino acid sequence: CSVRTGGDSNQPQHF.

In DNA form, the CDR3 reads TGTGCCAGTAGTATAGGACTAAAGTGGCAGGCCAATCAGCCCCAGCATTTT. Translating gives CASSIGLKWQANQPQHF. This chain joins TRBV19 and TRBJ1-5; the D is unclear. This CDR3 spans 17 amino acids. V was trimmed by 1 base and J by 3 bases, leaving 16 bases between them. Per the germline V gene, CDR1 is LNHDA and CDR2 is SQIVND (reference sequence).

This clonotype has a count of ten or more. The chain carries TRBV6-5 and TRBJ1-2; no clear D gene. The germline gives CDR1 MNHEY, CDR2 SVGAGI. The CDR3 length is 13 residues. V shed 3 bases and J shed 4 bases, with 9 bases lying between them. The CDR3 DNA reads as TGTGCCAGCAGTTATTCGAGCTTCTATGGCTACACCTTC. It translates to CASSYSSFYGYTF.

The gene calls are TRBV19 and TRBJ1-1, with TRBD1 as a possible D gene (6 bases). Trimming left V 11 bases short and J 0 bases short, with 22 bases between. The CDR3 loop spans 16 amino acids. Germline V gene lookup returns CDR1 LNHDA and CDR2 SQIVND (reference sequence). The CDR3 region is CAGHTDRPPMNTEAFF. In DNA form, the CDR3 reads TGTGCCGGCCATACCGACAGGCCACCTATGAACACTGAAGCTTTCTTT.

This clonotype occurred many times. The CDR3 DNA reads TGTGCCAGCATGGAAGCGGGAGACGAAAACATTCAGTACTTC. Translating gives CASMEAGDENIQYF. The chain has TRBV28 and TRBJ2-4; 8 nucleotides agree with TRBD2. This CDR3 is built from 14 residues. Germline V gene sequence: CDR1 MDHEN, CDR2 SYDVKM. The V gene end was trimmed by 7 bases and the J gene end by 5 bases; junction bases not matched to a gene: 7.

As to this clonotype: This may arise from a read error, as a much more abundant clone is one base away. The chain uses TRBV6-1 and TRBJ1-5; 7 positions match TRBD1. This CDR3 is 17 amino acids long. V lost 8 bases and J lost 2; bases outside the gene matches: 15. Looked up from germline, CDR1 is MNHNS and CDR2 is SASEGT. CDR3 sequence: CASGTQTGIFGNQPQHF. The CDR3 nucleotides read TGTGCCAGCGGTACCCAGACAGGGATATTCGGCAATCAGCCCCAGCATTTT.

This clonotype was seen at least ten times. V and J are TRBV11-2 and TRBJ1-4; a possible D gene is TRBD1 (5 bases). Trimming pared 1 base from V and 0 bases from J, leaving 12 bases between. The germline gives CDR1 SGHAT, CDR2 FQNNGV. This CDR3 has 17 residues. The CDR3 coding sequence is TGTGCCAGCAGCTTAGTTCGGACACCCGCAACTAATGAAAAACTGTTTTTT. Amino acid sequence: CASSLVRTPATNEKLFF.

This clonotype came up once. A much larger clone differs from this one at a single base, so this may be a read error. The chain couples TRBV28 to TRBJ2-7; TRBD1 agrees at 7 bases. This CDR3 spans 13 amino acids. Germline-derived CDR1 and CDR2 are MDHEN and SYDVKM. V gave up 10 bases and J gave up 1 base; unmatched junction bases: 7. CDR3 sequence (DNA): TGTGCCAACACAGGGGCCCCATCCTACGAGCAGTACTTC. It is translated as CANTGAPSYEQYF.

The J gene is TRBJ1-1, the V gene TRBV5-1, with 7 bases identical to TRBD1. The V and J ends lost 4 bases and 2 bases, in that order; junction bases with no gene match: 11. CDR3 length: 16 residues. Germline V gene sequence: CDR1 SGHRS, CDR2 YFSETQ. The CDR3 coding sequence is TGCGCCAGCAGCCTCAGACAGGGTCCATTCAACACTGAAGCTTTCTTT. Residues: CASSLRQGPFNTEAFF.

The genes are TRBV11-2 and TRBJ2-7; D gene uncertain. V was pared by 0 bases and J by 1 base, with 19 bases between. The V gene's germline CDR1 is SGHAT and CDR2 FQNNGV. CDR3 length: 18 amino acids. The CDR3 DNA reads TGTGCCAGCAGCTTAGATAGTATTCGTGGACCGTCATCCTACGAGCAGTACTTC. It translates to CASSLDSIRGPSSYEQYF.

This clonotype was observed a few times. CDR3 region: CASSGGGAYYGYTF. CDR3 bases: TGTGCCAGCAGTGGGGGTGGAGCATACTATGGCTACACCTTC. The genes are TRBV2 and TRBJ1-2; D call uncertain. Germline V gene data show CDR1 as SNHLY and CDR2 as FYNNEI. CDR3 length: 14 residues. Trimming pared 4 bases from V and 3 bases from J, leaving 12 bases between.

The chain couples TRBV7-9 to TRBJ1-2, with TRBD1 matching over 9 bases. The CDR3 spans 13 residues. CDR1 is SEHNR and CDR2 is FQNEAQ in the germline V gene (reference sequence). After removal of 6 bases from V and 7 bases from J, the junction contained 6 bases not matched to a gene. The CDR3: CASSNTGGSGYTF. In DNA, the CDR3 is TGTGCCAGCAGTAACACAGGGGGCTCTGGCTACACCTTC. Complete variable domain (other parts from reference TRBV7-9 and TRBJ1-2): DTGVSQNPRHKITKRGQNVTFRCDPISEHNRLYWYRQTLGQGPEFLTYFQNEAQLEKSRLLSDRFSAERPKGSFSTLEIQRTEQGDSAMYLCASSNTGGSGYTFGSGTRLTVV.

V gene TRBV19 combines with J gene TRBJ2-2; D is uncertain. Trimming removed 1 base from V and 0 bases from J, with 3 bases in between. The CDR3 runs 14 residues. Germline V gives CDR1 LNHDA, CDR2 SQIVND (reference sequence). The CDR3 nucleotides are TGTGCCAGTAGTATAGTAGCGAACACCGGGGAGCTGTTTTTT. This sequence encodes CASSIVANTGELFF.

This clonotype was counted only a few times. The chain uses TRBV3-1 and TRBJ1-4; D gene ambiguous. Germline CDR1 LGHDT, CDR2 YNNKEL (reference sequence). The CDR3 length is 13 residues. Trimming removed 11 bases from V and 7 bases from J, with 17 bases in between. The CDR3 nucleotides read TGTGCCGGAGCTTCTGGGGAAGGTGAAAAACTGTTTTTT. It yields the protein CAGASGEGEKLFF.

This clonotype was seen many times. The rearrangement uses TRBV28 and TRBJ2-7; the match to TRBD2 covers 7 bases. The length of the CDR3 is 12 residues. The ends lost 6 bases at V and 2 bases at J; junction bases unmatched: 1. Germline V gene sequence: CDR1 MDHEN, CDR2 SYDVKM. This CDR3 is CASRAGAYEQYF. CDR3 sequence (DNA): TGTGCCAGCAGGGCGGGGGCCTACGAGCAGTACTTC.

This clonotype was counted many times. The V gene is TRBV28, the J gene TRBJ1-1; D is unresolved. Trimming stripped 1 base from V and 1 base from J, with 4 bases between. In germline, CDR1 is MDHEN, CDR2 SYDVKM. The length of the CDR3 is 13 residues. CDR3 coding DNA: TGTGCCAGCAGTTTATCCCAGAACACTGAAGCTTTCTTT. Encoded protein: CASSLSQNTEAFF.

In its sample, this clonotype was seen many times. The gene calls are TRBV28 and TRBJ1-5; 7 bases line up with TRBD1. This CDR3 has 16 residues. Germline loops: CDR1 MDHEN, CDR2 SYDVKM. J gave up 5 bases and V 5 bases, and 12 bases lay outside the gene matches. As DNA, the CDR3 is TGTGCCAGCAGTCACAGCCGACAGGGAGGGTATCAGCCCCAGCATTTT. It codes for CASSHSRQGGYQPQHF. The full variable domain, rest sourced from reference TRBV28 and TRBJ1-5, is DVKVTQSSRYLVKRTGEKVFLECVQDMDHENMFWYRQDPGLGLRLIYFSYDVKMKEKGDIPEGYSVSREKKERFSLILESASTNQTSMYLCASSHSRQGGYQPQHFGDGTRLSIL.

J is TRBJ2-5 and V is TRBV12-3 or TRBV12-4; D is unresolved. Trimming removed 3 bases from V and 7 bases from J, with 12 bases in between. The CDR3 length is 13 residues. The CDR3 protein is CASSFGPLGTQYF. DNA for the CDR3: TGTGCCAGCAGTTTCGGACCCCTGGGGACCCAGTACTTC.

This chain connects TRBV20-1 to TRBJ2-7; the match to TRBD2 covers 13 bases. The CDR3 sequence is 16 residues long. V lost 5 bases to trimming and J lost 4 bases; unmatched junction nucleotides: 11. Germline V gene data show CDR1 as DFQATT and CDR2 as SNEGSKA (reference sequence). As DNA, the CDR3 is TGCAGTGCTGCTGGACTAGCGGGGGTTGCAGGGTACGAGCAGTACTTC. This encodes CSAAGLAGVAGYEQYF.